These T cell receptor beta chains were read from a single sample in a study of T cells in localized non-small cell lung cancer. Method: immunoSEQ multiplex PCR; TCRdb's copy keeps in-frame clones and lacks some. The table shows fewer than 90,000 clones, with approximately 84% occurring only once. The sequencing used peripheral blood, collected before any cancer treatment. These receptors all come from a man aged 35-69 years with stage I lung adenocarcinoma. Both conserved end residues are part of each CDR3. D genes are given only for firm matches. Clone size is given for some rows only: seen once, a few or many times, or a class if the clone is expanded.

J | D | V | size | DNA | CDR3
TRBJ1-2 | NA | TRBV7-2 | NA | TGTGCCAGCAGCCCACCCCAGGGATTGGGTGGCTACACCTTC | CASSPPQGLGGYTF
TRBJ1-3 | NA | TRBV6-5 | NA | TGTGCCAGCAGTTACGTCCCAGGACGGGGAAACACCATATATTTT | CASSYVPGRGNTIYF
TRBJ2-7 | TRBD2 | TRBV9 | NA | TGTGCCAGCAGCGTTACCCCAGCGGGAGCAGACGAGCAGTACTTC | CASSVTPAGADEQYF
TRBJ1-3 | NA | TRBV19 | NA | TGTGCCAGTAGTATATCAGGACGGAAGAGCTCTGGAAACACCATATATTTT | CASSISGRKSSGNTIYF
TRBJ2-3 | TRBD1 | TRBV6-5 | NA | TGTGCCAGCAGTTTGGGACAGGGGGTCGTCACAGATACGCAGTATTTT | CASSLGQGVVTDTQYF
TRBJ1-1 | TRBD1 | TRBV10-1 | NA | TGCGCCAGCAGTTTCTCAGCCGGGACAGGGGACGGAAGGACTGAAGCTTTCTTT | CASSFSAGTGDGRTEAFF
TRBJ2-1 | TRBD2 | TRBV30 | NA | TGTGCCTGGTCGCTCAGGACTAGCGGTTACAATGAGCAGTTCTTC | CAWSLRTSGYNEQFF
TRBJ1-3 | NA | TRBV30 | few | TGTGCCTGGAGTTGGTGGGAGACTGGAAACACCATATATTTT | CAWSWWETGNTIYF
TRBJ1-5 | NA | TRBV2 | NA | TGTGCCAGCACCCCTGGGTCAGTTGGCAATCAGCCCCAGCATTTT | CASTPGSVGNQPQHF
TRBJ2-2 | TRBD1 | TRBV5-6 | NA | TGTGCCAGCAGCGGGGGACAGGCCGCGAACACCGGGGAGCTGTTTTTT | CASSGGQAANTGELFF
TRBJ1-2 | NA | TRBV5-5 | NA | TGTGCCAGCAGCTTCCCGAGTGGCTACACCTTC | CASSFPSGYTF
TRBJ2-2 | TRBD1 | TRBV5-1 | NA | TGCGCCAGCAGCCCTACAGGGGAGTTAAGCGGGGAGCTGTTTTTT | CASSPTGELSGELFF
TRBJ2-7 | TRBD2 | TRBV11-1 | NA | TGTGCCAGCAGCAAAGCGGGGGCCTACGAGCAGTACTTC | CASSKAGAYEQYF
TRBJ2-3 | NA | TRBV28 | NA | TGTGCCAGCAGCCTGGGGGCGGGACTGGGCAAGCTGGGGTCGCAGTATTTT | CASSLGAGLGKLGSQYF
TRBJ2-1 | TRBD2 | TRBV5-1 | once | TGCGCCAGCAGCTGGCTAGCGGGATTGGGTGAGCAGTTCTTC | CASSWLAGLGEQFF
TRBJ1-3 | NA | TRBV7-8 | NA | TGTGCCAGCAGGGACCGAAACACCATATATTTT | CASRDRNTIYF
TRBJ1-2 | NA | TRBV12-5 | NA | TGTGCTAGTGGTTTGAGTCCGCCAGGGGACGGCTACACCTTC | CASGLSPPGDGYTF
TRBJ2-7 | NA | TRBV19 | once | TGTGCCAGTAGTATTCGTCGGGGAGACTACGAGCAGTACTTC | CASSIRRGDYEQYF
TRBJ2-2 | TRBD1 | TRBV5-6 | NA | TGTGCCAGCAGCTTGGTGGACAGGGGGAAATCCGGGGAGCTGTTTTTT | CASSLVDRGKSGELFF
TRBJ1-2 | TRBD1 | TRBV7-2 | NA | TGTGCCAGCAGCTTAGATGGGACAGGGGGTCTTGGCTACACCTTC | CASSLDGTGGLGYTF
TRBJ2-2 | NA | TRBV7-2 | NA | TGTGCCAGCAGCTTACGGGCAGGGGAGACCGGGGAGCTGTTTTTT | CASSLRAGETGELFF
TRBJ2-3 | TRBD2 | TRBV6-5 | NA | TGTGCCAGCAGTTCCAGGACTAGCGGAGATCGGGATACGCAGTATTTT | CASSSRTSGDRDTQYF
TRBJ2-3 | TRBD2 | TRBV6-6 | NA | TGTGCCAGCAGTTACGGAGCTAGCGGGAGCACAGATACGCAGTATTTT | CASSYGASGSTDTQYF
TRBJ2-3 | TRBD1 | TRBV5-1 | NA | TGCGCCAGCAGCGTACAGGGACAGATTAGCACAGATACGCAGTATTTT | CASSVQGQISTDTQYF
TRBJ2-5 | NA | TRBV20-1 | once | TGCAGTGCTAAAGACGGCCAGACCCAGTACTTC | CSAKDGQTQYF
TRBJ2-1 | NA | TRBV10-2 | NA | TGCGCCAGCAGTGAGTCGGGTTCCTACAATGAGCAGTTCTTC | CASSESGSYNEQFF
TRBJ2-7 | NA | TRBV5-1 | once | TGCGCCAGCAGCCCTTCCCTGACGGTTTCCTACGAGCAGTACTTC | CASSPSLTVSYEQYF
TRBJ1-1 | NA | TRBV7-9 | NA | TGTGCCAGCAGCTACCACGGGCGGAACACTGAAGCTTTCTTT | CASSYHGRNTEAFF
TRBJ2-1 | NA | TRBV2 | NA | TGTGCCAGCAGTGACGACCTGGGGTTGAGGGTCAATGAGCAGTTCTTC | CASSDDLGLRVNEQFF
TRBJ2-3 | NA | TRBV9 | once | TGTGCCAGCAGCGCCCATCCCCCAGATACGCAGTATTTT | CASSAHPPDTQYF
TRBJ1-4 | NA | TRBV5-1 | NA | TGCGCCAGCAGCTTAGGCAGTGGCGAAAAACTGTTTTTT | CASSLGSGEKLFF
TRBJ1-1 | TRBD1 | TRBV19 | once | TGTGCCAGTAGTATGGCGGGACAGGGAATGTGGGAGCCTGAAGCTTTCTTT | CASSMAGQGMWEPEAFF
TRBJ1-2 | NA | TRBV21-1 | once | TGTGCCAGCAGCCCCCGGAGGGGGGGAGGTTTGTGGAACTATGGCTACACCTTC | CASSPRRGGGLWNYGYTF
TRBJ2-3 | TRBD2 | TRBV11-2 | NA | TGTGCCAGCAGCGTCCTAGCGGGGAGGCAGTATTTT | CASSVLAGRQYF
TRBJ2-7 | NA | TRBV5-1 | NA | TGCGCCAGCAGCTCCGGGGAGGGGGGACCCTACGAGCAGTACTTC | CASSSGEGGPYEQYF
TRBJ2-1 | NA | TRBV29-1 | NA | TGCAGCCCTTACGGGGGCGCTTACAATGAGCAGTTCTTC | CSPYGGAYNEQFF